These 14 T cell receptor beta chains were all obtained from the same sample, sequenced in a study of T cell changes during pregnancy in multiple sclerosis. Using immunoSEQ multiplex PCR, the repertoire was profiled, and TCRdb retains in-frame clones only, with some absent. Here the sample spans under 75,000 clones, roughly 92% being singletons. The sample in question was CD8+ T cells from peripheral blood mononuclear cells, obtained in the second trimester of pregnancy. These receptors came from a female donor with multiple sclerosis, enrolled in a pregnancy study.

The chain couples TRBV27 to TRBJ2-1; 12 bases match TRBD2. This CDR3 is 14 amino acids long. Germline CDR1 reads MNHEY; CDR2 reads SMNVEV (reference sequence). The V and J ends lost 6 bases and 9 bases, in that order; junction bases with no gene match: 6. In DNA, the CDR3 is TGTGCCAGCAGCTATGGACTAGCGGGACTTGAGCAGTTCTTC. This encodes CASSYGLAGLEQFF.

The V call is TRBV6-4, the J call TRBJ2-2; a weak D match, TRBD2 (5 bases). Per germline, CDR1 MRHNA and CDR2 SNTAGT. The CDR3 is made up of 13 amino acids. The V gene lost 3 bases and the J gene lost 5 bases, with 7 bases spanning the gap. In DNA, the CDR3 is TGTGCCAGCAGTGAATCGGGGACCGGGGAGCTGTTTTTT. It specifies CASSESGTGELFF.

CDR3 DNA: TGTGCCAGCAGCGCGACACAGGGTATAGAGAACACTGAAGCTTTCTTT. Translation gives CASSATQGIENTEAFF. The chain has TRBV9 and TRBJ1-1; possibly TRBD1 for D (6 bases). This CDR3 is 16 amino acids long. Trimming pared 3 bases from V and 1 base from J, leaving 16 bases between. Germline values: CDR1 SGDLS, CDR2 YYNGEE. Full variable domain (missing parts from reference TRBV9 and TRBJ1-1): DSGVTQTPKHLITATGQRVTLRCSPRSGDLSVYWYQQSLDQGLQFLIQYYNGEERAKGNILERFSAQQFPDLHSELNLSSLELGDSALYFCASSATQGIENTEAFFGQGTRLTVV.

This chain links TRBV27 with TRBJ2-7; TRBD1 matches 7 bases. Trimming cost V 2 bases and J 6 bases; bases outside gene matches: 1. Per germline, CDR1 MNHEY and CDR2 SMNVEV (reference sequence). This CDR3 contains 12 residues. The CDR3 here is CASSLNRGEQYF. CDR3 DNA: TGTGCCAGCAGTTTAAACAGGGGCGAGCAGTACTTC.

This chain uses TRBV4-1 with TRBJ1-2; no reliable D call. The V and J ends lost 0 bases and 2 bases respectively, with 4 bases between them. Germline V CDR1 and CDR2: MGHRA, YSYEKL. The CDR3 runs to 13 residues. For the CDR3, the DNA is TGCGCCAGCAGCCAAGACAGAAACTATGGCTACACCTTC. This encodes CASSQDRNYGYTF.

The rearrangement joins TRBV7-6 to TRBJ2-3; 10 bases map to TRBD1. The CDR3 contains 18 residues. From germline, CDR1 is SGHVS and CDR2 FNYEAQ. V lost 1 base and J lost 2; bases outside the gene matches: 9. The DNA of the CDR3 is TGTGCCAGCAGCTTAGGACAGGGGGCTATCATTCACACAGATACGCAGTATTTT. Translated: CASSLGQGAIIHTDTQYF.

Comment on this clone: A junction end diverges from the germline sequence, so it may reflect a read error. The sample has other DNA sequences that encode this CDR3 too. V usage is TRBV29-1 and J usage is TRBJ2-3; 10 bases align to TRBD2. CDR3 length: 17 residues. In germline, CDR1 is SQVTM, CDR2 ANQGSEA. The CDR3 DNA reads TGTAGCGTTGAAGAAAGTCGTCTAGCGGGAGAAGAAGATACGCAGTATTTT. Translated, it gives CSVEESRLAGEEDTQYF.

This clone showed up just once. This CDR3 is CASSAVPYEQYF. CDR3 nucleotide sequence: TGTGCCAGCAGCGCAGTCCCATACGAGCAGTACTTC. This chain uses TRBV5-6 with TRBJ2-7; D ambiguous. This CDR3 spans 12 amino acids. In germline, CDR1 is SGHDT, CDR2 YYEEEE. Trimming removed 4 bases at V and 4 bases at J, with 9 bases between.

The chain combines TRBV15 with TRBJ2-7; a weak D match, TRBD1 (6 bases). The CDR3 runs 16 residues. Germline-derived CDR1 and CDR2 are LNHNV and YYDKDF (reference sequence). Trimming removed 2 bases at V and 2 bases at J, with 16 bases between. CDR3 nucleotide sequence: TGTGCCACCAGCAGACTACCCCGGGACACCACCTACGAGCAGTACTTC. Residues: CATSRLPRDTTYEQYF.

The chain links TRBV29-1 to TRBJ2-3; 11 bases map to TRBD2. The CDR3 totals 17 residues. With 7 bases clipped from V and 4 bases from J, the junction kept 16 bases outside the gene matches. The germline V gene encodes CDR1 SQVTM and CDR2 ANQGSEA. The CDR3 sequence: CSAILAGGMVRADTQYF. CDR3 DNA: TGCAGCGCTATTTTAGCGGGAGGGATGGTGAGGGCAGATACGCAGTATTTT.

The rearrangement uses TRBV5-1 and TRBJ2-5, with 9 bases aligning to TRBD1. This CDR3 contains 13 residues. The germline V gene has CDR1 SGHRS and CDR2 YFSETQ. J lost 5 bases, V lost 5 bases, and 4 bases had no gene match. The CDR3 loop is CASRQGARETQYF. CDR3 DNA sequence: TGCGCCAGCAGACAGGGGGCCAGGGAGACCCAGTACTTC.

The CDR3 nucleotides are TGTGCCAGCAGTGCGCAGACCCCAGGATACTCCTACGAGCAGTACTTC. Translated, it gives CASSAQTPGYSYEQYF. The V and J genes are TRBV2 and TRBJ2-7; D not certain. The V gene lost 4 bases and the J gene lost 0 bases, with 16 bases spanning the gap. Germline V gene data show CDR1 as SNHLY and CDR2 as FYNNEI. This CDR3 contains 16 residues.

J is TRBJ1-2 and V is TRBV27; 8 positions agree with TRBD1. Germline V gene data show CDR1 as MNHEY and CDR2 as SMNVEV (reference sequence). The V gene end was trimmed by 6 bases and the J gene end by 4 bases; junction bases not matched to a gene: 10. The CDR3 extends over 15 amino acids. CDR3: CASRPFGTGAYGYTF. For the CDR3, the DNA is TGTGCCAGCAGGCCGTTCGGGACAGGAGCCTATGGCTACACCTTC.

The CDR3 sequence is CAISDPDSLNTEAFF. In DNA form, the CDR3 reads TGTGCCATCAGTGATCCTGACAGCCTGAACACTGAAGCTTTCTTT. This rearrangement joins TRBV10-3 to TRBJ1-1, with D perhaps matching TRBD1 (5 bases). Per the germline V gene, CDR1 is ENHRY and CDR2 is SYGVKD. The CDR3 has 15 amino acids. Trimming pared 3 bases from V and 0 bases from J, leaving 11 bases between.